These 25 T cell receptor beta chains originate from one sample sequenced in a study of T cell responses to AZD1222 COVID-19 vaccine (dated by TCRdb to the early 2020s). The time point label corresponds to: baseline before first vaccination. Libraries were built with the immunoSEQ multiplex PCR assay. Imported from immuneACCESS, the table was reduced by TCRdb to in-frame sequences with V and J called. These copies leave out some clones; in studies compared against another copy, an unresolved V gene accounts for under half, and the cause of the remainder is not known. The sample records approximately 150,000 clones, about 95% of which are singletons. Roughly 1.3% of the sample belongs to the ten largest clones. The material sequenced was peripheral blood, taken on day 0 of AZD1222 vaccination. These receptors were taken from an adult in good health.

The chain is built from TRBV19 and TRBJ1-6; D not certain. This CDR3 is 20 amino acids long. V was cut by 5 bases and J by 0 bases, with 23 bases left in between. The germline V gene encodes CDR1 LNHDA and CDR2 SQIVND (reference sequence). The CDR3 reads CASSRGGLSAWSSYNSPLHF. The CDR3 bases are TGTGCCAGTAGTCGGGGTGGACTCTCTGCATGGAGCTCCTATAATTCACCCCTCCACTTT.

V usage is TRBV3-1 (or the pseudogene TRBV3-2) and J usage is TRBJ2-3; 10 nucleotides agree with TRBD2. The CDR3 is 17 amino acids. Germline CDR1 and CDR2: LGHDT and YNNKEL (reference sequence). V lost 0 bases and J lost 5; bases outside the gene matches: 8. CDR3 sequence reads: CASSQDEGLALLDTQYF. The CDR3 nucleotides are TGTGCCAGCAGCCAAGATGAGGGACTAGCGCTATTAGATACGCAGTATTTT.

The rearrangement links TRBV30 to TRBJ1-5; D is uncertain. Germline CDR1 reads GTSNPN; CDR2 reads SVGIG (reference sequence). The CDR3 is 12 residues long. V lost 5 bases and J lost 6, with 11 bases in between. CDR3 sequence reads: CAWGNTGQPQHF. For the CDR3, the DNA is TGTGCCTGGGGTAACACGGGTCAGCCCCAGCATTTT.

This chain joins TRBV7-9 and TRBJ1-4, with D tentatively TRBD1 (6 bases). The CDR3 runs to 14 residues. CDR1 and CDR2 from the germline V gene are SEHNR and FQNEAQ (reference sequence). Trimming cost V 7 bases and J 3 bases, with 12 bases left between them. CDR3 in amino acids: CASTDRLANEKLFF. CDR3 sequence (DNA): TGTGCCAGCACCGACAGGCTGGCTAATGAAAAACTGTTTTTT.

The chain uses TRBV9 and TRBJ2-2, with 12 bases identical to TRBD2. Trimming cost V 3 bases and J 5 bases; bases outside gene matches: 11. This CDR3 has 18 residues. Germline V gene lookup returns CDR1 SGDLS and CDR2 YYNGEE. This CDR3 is CASSGSPTSGSSTGELFF. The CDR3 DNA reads TGTGCCAGCAGCGGGTCCCCGACTAGCGGGAGTAGTACCGGGGAGCTGTTTTTT.

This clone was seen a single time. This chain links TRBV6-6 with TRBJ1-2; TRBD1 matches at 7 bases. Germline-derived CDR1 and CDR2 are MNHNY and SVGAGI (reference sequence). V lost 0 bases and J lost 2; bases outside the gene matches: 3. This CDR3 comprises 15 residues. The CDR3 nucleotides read TGTGCCAGCAGTTACTCCCTGGACAGGAACTATGGCTACACCTTC. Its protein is CASSYSLDRNYGYTF.

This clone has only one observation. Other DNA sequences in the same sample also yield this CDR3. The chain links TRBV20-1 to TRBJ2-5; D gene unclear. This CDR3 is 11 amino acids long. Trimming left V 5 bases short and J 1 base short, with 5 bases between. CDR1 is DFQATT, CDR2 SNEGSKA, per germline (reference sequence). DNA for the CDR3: TGCAGTGCTCGACCCCAAGAGACCCAGTACTTC. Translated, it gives CSARPQETQYF.

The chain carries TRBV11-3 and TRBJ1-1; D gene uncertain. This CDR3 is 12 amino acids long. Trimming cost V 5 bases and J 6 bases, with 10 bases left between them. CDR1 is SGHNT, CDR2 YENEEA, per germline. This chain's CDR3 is CASSQWGSEAFF. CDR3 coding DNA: TGTGCCAGCAGCCAATGGGGTTCTGAAGCTTTCTTT.

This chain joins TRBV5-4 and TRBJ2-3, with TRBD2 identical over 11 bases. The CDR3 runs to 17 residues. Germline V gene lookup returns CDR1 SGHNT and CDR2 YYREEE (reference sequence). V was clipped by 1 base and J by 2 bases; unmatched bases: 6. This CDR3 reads CASSLTVAGGNTDTQYF. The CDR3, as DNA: TGTGCCAGCAGCTTGACGGTAGCGGGGGGGAACACAGATACGCAGTATTTT.

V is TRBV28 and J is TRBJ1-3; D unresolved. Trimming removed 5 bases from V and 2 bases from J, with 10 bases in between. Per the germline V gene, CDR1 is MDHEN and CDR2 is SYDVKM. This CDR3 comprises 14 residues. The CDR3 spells CASSDRGAGNTIYF. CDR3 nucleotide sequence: TGTGCCAGCAGTGACCGCGGGGCTGGAAACACCATATATTTT.

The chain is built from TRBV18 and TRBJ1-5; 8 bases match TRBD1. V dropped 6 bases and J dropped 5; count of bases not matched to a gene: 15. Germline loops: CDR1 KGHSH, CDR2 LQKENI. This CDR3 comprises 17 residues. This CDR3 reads CASSSVASGGADQPQHF. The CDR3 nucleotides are TGTGCCAGCTCCTCTGTCGCTTCAGGGGGCGCAGATCAGCCCCAGCATTTT.

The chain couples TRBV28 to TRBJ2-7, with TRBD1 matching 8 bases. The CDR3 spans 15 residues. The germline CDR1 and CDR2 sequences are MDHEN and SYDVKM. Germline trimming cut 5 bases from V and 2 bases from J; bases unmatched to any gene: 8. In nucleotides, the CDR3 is TGTGCCAGCAGTCCGACAGGGGTGGTAACCTACGAGCAGTACGTC. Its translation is CASSPTGVVTYEQYV.

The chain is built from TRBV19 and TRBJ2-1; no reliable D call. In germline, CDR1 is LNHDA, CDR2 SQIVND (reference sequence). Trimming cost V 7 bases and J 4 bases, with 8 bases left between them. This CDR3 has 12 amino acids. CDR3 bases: TGTGCCAGTAAGCACGGGTACAATGAGCAGTTCTTC. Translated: CASKHGYNEQFF.

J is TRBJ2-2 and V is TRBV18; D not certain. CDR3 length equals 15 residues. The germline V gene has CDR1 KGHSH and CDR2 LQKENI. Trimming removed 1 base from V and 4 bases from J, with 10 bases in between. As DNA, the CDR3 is TGTGCCAGCTCACCACTCAAGGTTACCACCGGGGAGCTGTTTTTT. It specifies CASSPLKVTTGELFF.

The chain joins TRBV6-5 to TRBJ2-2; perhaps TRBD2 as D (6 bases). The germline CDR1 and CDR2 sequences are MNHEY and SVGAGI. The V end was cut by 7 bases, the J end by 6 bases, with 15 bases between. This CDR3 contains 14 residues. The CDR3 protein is CASTSRTGAGELFF. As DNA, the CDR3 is TGTGCCAGCACCTCCCGAACGGGGGCCGGGGAGCTGTTTTTT.

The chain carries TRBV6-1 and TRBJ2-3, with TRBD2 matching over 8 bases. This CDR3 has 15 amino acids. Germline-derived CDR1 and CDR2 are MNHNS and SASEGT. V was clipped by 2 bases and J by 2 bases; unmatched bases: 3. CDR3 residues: CASSEHSGDTDTQYF. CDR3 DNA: TGTGCCAGCAGTGAACATAGCGGGGACACAGATACGCAGTATTTT.

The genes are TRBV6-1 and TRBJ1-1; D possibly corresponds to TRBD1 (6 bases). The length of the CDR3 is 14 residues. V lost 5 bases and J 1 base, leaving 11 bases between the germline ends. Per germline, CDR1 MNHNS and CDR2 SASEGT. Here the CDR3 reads CASSTNRENTEAFF. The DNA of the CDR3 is TGTGCCAGCAGTACCAACAGGGAGAACACTGAAGCTTTCTTT.

The CDR3 DNA is TGTGCCAGCAGTTATCCCTCTGCAGGACTAGGGGATATACGCTACAATGAGCAGTTCTTC. Its translation: CASSYPSAGLGDIRYNEQFF. This rearrangement joins TRBV6-2 or TRBV6-3 to TRBJ2-1, with 7 bases fitting TRBD2. The CDR3 length is 20 residues. With V trimmed by 3 bases and J by 3 bases, 20 bases remained unmatched. Per the germline V gene, CDR1 is MNHEY and CDR2 is SVGEGT.

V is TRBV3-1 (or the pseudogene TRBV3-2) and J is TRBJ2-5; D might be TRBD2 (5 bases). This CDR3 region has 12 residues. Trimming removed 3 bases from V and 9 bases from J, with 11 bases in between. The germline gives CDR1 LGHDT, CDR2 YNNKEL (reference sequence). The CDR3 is CASSQPEAAQYF. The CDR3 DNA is TGTGCCAGCAGCCAGCCGGAGGCGGCCCAGTACTTC.

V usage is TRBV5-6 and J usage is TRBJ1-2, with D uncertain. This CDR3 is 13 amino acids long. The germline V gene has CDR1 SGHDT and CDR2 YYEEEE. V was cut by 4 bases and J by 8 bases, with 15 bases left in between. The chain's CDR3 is CASSPYWKPGYTF. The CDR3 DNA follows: TGTGCCAGCAGCCCCTACTGGAAACCAGGCTACACCTTC. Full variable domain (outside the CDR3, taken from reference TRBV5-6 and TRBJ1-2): DAGVTQSPTHLIKTRGQQVTLRCSPKSGHDTVSWYQQALGQGPQFIFQYYEEEERQRGNFPDRFSGHQFPNYSSELNVNALLLGDSALYLCASSPYWKPGYTFGSGTRLTVV.

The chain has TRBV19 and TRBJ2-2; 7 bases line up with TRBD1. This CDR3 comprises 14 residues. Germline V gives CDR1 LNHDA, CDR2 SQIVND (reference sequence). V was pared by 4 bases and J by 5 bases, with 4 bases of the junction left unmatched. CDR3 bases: TGTGCCAGTAGTACCGGGACAGATACCGGGGAGCTGTTTTTT. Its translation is CASSTGTDTGELFF.

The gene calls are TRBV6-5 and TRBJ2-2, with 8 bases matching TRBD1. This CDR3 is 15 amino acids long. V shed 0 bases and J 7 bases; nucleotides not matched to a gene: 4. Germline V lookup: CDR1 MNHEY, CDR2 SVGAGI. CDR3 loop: CASSYSTQGDGELFF. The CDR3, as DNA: TGTGCCAGCAGTTACTCGACACAGGGGGACGGGGAGCTGTTTTTT.

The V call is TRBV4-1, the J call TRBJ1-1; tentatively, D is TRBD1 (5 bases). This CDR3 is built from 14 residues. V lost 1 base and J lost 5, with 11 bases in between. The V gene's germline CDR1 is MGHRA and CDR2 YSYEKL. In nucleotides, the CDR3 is TGCGCCAGCAGCCAAGGACAGCAGGTAACTGAAGCTTTCTTT. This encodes CASSQGQQVTEAFF.

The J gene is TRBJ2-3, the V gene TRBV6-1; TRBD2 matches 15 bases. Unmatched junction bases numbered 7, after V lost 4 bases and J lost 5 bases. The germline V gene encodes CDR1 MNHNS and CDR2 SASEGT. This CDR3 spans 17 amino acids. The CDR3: CASSGTSGGGFRDTQYF. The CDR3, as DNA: TGTGCCAGCAGTGGGACTAGCGGGGGGGGTTTTCGAGATACGCAGTATTTT.

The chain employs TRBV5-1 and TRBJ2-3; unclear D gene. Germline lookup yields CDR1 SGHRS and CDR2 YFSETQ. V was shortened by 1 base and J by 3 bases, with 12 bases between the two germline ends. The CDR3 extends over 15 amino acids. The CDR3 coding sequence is TGCGCCAGCAGCTTGTTAGCCGGAATGACAGATACGCAGTATTTT. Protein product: CASSLLAGMTDTQYF.